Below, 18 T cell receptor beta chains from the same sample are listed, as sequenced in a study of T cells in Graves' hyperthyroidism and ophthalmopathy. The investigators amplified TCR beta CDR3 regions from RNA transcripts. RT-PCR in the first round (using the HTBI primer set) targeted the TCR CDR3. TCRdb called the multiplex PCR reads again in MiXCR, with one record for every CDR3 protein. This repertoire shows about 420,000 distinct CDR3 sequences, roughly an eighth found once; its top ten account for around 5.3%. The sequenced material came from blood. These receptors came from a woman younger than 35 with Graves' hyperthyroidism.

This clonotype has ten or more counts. The CDR3 DNA is TGTGCCAGCAGCCACCGAGAGGTTTACGAGCAGTACTTC. Its translation: CASSHREVYEQYF. V usage is TRBV7-3 and J usage is TRBJ2-7; D not certain. The CDR3 runs 13 residues. The V gene lost 5 bases and the J gene lost 4 bases, with 12 bases spanning the gap. The V gene's germline CDR1 is SGHTA and CDR2 FQGTGA.

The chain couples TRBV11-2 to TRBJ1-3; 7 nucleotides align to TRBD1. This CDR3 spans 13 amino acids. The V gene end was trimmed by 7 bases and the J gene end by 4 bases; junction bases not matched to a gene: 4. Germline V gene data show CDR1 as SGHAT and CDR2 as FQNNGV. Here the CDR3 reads CASTMTGGNTIYF. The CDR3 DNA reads TGTGCCAGCACCATGACAGGGGGAAACACCATATATTTT.

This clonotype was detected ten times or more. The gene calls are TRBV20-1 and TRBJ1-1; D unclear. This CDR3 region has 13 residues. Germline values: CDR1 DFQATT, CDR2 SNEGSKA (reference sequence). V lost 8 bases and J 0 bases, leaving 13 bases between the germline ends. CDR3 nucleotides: TGCAGTCTCCGGACCACTATGAACACTGAAGCTTTCTTT. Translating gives CSLRTTMNTEAFF.

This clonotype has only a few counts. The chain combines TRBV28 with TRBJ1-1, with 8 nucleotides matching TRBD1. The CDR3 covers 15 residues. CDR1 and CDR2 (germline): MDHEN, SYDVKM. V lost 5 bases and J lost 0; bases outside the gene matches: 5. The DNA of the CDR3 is TGTGCCAGCAGTGACGGGACAGGCATGAACACTGAAGCTTTCTTT. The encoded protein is CASSDGTGMNTEAFF.

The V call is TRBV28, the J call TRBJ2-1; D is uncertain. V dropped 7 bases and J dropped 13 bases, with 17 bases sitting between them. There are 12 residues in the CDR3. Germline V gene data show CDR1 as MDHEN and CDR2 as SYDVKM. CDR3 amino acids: CASNILTNPQFF. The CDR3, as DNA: TGTGCCAGCAATATCTTGACAAATCCACAGTTCTTC.

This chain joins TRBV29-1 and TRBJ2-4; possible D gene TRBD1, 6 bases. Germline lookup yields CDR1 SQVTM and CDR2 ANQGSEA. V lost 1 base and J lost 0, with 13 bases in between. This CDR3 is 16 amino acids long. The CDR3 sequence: CSVEVGAGVAKNIQYF. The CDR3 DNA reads TGCAGCGTTGAAGTGGGGGCAGGAGTAGCCAAAAACATTCAGTACTTC.

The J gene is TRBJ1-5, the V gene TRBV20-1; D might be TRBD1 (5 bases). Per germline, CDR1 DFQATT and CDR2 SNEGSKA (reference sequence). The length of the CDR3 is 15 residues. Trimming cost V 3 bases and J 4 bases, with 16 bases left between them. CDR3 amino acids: CSARTSDRYNQPQHF. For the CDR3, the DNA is TGCAGTGCTAGGACTTCCGACAGATATAATCAGCCCCAGCATTTT.

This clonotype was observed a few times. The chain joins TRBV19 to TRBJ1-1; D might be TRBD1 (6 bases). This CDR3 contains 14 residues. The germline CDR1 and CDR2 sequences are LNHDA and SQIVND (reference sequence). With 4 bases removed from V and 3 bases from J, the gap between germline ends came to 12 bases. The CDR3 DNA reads TGTGCCAGTAGTACTACAGGGAAGCACACTGAAGCTTTCTTT. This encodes CASSTTGKHTEAFF.

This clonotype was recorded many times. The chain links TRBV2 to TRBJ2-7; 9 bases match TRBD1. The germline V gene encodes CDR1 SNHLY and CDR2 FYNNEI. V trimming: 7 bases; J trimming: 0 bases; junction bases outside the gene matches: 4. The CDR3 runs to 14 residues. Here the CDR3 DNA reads TGTGCCAGCACCCCGGGACAGGGCTCCTACGAGCAGTACTTC. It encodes CASTPGQGSYEQYF.

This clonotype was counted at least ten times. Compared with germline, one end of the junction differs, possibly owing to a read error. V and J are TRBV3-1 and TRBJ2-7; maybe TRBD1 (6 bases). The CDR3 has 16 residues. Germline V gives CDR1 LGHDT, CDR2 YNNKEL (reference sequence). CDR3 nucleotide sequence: TGTGCCACCAGCCCTCACCGGGACACGCGCTCCTACGAGCAGTACTTC. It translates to CATSPHRDTRSYEQYF.

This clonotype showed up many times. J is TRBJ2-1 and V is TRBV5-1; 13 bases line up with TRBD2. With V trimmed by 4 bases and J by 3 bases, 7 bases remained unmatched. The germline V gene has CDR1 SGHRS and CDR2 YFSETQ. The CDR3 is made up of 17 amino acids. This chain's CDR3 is CASSPYGTSGIYNEQFF. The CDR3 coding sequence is TGCGCCAGCAGCCCGTACGGGACTAGCGGGATCTACAATGAGCAGTTCTTC.

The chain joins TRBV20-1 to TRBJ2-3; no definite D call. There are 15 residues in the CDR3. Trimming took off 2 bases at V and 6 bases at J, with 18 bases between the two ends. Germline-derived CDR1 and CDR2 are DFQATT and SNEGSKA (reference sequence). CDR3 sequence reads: CSARPDRRARDTQYF. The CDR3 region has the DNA TGCAGTGCTAGACCGGATAGAAGGGCGCGGGATACGCAGTATTTT.

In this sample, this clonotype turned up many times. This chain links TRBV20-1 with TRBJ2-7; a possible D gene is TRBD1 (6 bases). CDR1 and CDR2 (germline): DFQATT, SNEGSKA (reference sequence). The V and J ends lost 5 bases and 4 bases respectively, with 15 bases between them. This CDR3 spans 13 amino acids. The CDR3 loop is CSAGPDRRYEQYF. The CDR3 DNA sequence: TGCAGTGCTGGCCCCGACAGGAGGTACGAGCAGTACTTC.

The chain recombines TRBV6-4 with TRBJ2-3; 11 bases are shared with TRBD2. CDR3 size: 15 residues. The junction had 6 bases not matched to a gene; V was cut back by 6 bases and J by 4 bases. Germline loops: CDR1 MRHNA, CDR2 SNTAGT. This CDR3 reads CASSQTSGTADTQYF. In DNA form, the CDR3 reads TGTGCCAGCAGCCAGACTAGCGGGACTGCAGATACGCAGTATTTT.

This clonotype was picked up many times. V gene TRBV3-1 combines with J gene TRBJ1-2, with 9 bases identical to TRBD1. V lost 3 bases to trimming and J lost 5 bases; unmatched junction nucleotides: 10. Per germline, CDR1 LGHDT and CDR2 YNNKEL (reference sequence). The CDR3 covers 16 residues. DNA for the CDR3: TGTGCCAGCAGCCAGTCAAGTTCGACAGGGGGGTATGGCTACACCTTC. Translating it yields CASSQSSSTGGYGYTF. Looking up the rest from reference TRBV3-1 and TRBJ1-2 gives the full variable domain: DTAVSQTPKYLVTQMGNDKSIKCEQNLGHDTMYWYKQDSKKFLKIMFSYNNKELIINETVPNRFSPKSPDKAHLNLHINSLELGDSAVYFCASSQSSSTGGYGYTFGSGTRLTVV.

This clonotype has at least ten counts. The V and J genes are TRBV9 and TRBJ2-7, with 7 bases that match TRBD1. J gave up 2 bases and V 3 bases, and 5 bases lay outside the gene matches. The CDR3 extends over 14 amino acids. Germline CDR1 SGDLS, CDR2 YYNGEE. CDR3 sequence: CASSADGTAYEQYF. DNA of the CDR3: TGTGCCAGCAGCGCAGACGGGACAGCCTACGAGCAGTACTTC.

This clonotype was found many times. CDR3 DNA sequence: TGTGCCAGCAGTTTGGGCAGCTCTGAAGCTTTCTTT. This encodes CASSLGSSEAFF. The V and J genes are TRBV28 and TRBJ1-1; the D is unclear. Per germline, CDR1 MDHEN and CDR2 SYDVKM. V lost 3 bases and J lost 6, with 8 bases in between. CDR3 length equals 12 residues.

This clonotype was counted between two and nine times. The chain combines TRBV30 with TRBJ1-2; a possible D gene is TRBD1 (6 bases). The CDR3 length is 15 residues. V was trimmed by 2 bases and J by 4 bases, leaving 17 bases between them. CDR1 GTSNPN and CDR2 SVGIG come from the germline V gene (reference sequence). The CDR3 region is CAWSPGTLAGYGYTF. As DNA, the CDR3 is TGTGCCTGGAGTCCCGGGACACTTGCAGGCTATGGCTACACCTTC. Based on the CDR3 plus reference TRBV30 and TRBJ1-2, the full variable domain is SQTIHQWPATLVQPVGSPLSLECTVEGTSNPNLYWYRQAAGRGLQLLFYSVGIGQISSEVPQNLSASRPQDRQFILSSKKLLLSDSGFYLCAWSPGTLAGYGYTFGSGTRLTVV.